This record concerns one T cell receptor (beta chain) sequence. Its recognized antigen is unknown. No much larger clonotype is one base removed from it; base qualities were not supplied. Library preparation employed multiplex PCR. The sample was run on an Illumina HiSeq 4000. TCR beta libraries were built with iRepertoire HTBI primers and Arm-PCR amplification of CDR3 regions. Before sequencing, the PCR products went through gel purification. The paper's data handling went like this. Across samples, around 62 TRBV and 13 to 15 TRBJ segments were identified and used for gene usage analysis of CDR3 amino acid clonotypes. COPE and FqMerger were used to merge the filtered high-quality paired reads into contigs. BLAST was used to align contigs to the IMGT TRBV, TRBD and TRBJ reference genes, and CDR3 was defined following IMGT. Any clonotype with a frequency above 0.1% was classified as a highly expanded clone. Repertoire diversity was measured by Shannon entropy, and V-J evenness by the Gini coefficient. Public clonotypes were defined as clonotypes shared by more than one individual. TCRdb's own reprocessing of the public reads used fastp at Q25 and MiXCR and kept productive beta chains. All rows with the same CDR3 protein become a single entry with the most common DNA and genes. The V and J calls shown here were made by TCRdb, not taken from the authors' results. This sample comprises roughly 500,000 distinct CDR3 sequences, 14% of them detected only once. Jointly, the top ten make up approximately 17% of the sample.

This specimen comes from a study of regulatory T cells in long-lasting Graves disease (dated by TCRdb to the early 2020s). At the level of the whole study: Patients with newly diagnosed Graves' disease had been on antithyroid drugs for under 3 months. The study was registered as a clinical trial and conducted in China. This study used TCR sequencing and RNA sequencing of peripheral blood to compare persistent Graves' disease patients against newly diagnosed Graves' disease patients. A total of around 35 samples underwent TCR sequencing, from roughly 13 patients with persistent Graves' disease and approximately 20 patients with newly diagnosed Graves' disease.

Study-wide findings and limitations: Peripheral blood alone was examined, since thyroid tissue, which constituted the primary lesion, could not be accessed. The authors acknowledged the small sample size as a limitation that may reduce accuracy. Persistent patients shared more public clonotypes among themselves (approximately 2,500) than newly diagnosed patients did (approximately 970). Sequencing and analysis were limited to the TCR beta chain. TRBV28, TRBJ1-2 and TRBJ2-5 were preferentially used in persistent disease, while TRBV20-1 and TRBJ2-1 were favored in newly diagnosed disease. Compared with newly diagnosed patients, patients with persistent Graves' disease had lower TCR Shannon entropy and fewer highly expanded clones, which suggests clonal expansion.

The intended sense of this specimen's time point label: newly diagnosed GD, antithyroid drugs for less than 3 months. For both TCR sequencing and RNA sequencing, RNA was extracted from PBMCs in TRIzol. The diagnosis of Graves' disease was made according to American Thyroid Association guidelines. Recruitment of patients was carried out at an endocrinology department in Xi'an, China. From each patient, approximately 10 milliliters of peripheral blood was collected into an EDTA anticoagulant tube. Ficoll Paque Plus density gradient separation was used to isolate PBMCs, and no additional T cell sorting was done. An Agilent 2100 Bioanalyzer and agarose gel were used to check RNA quality, and a NanoDrop 2000 was used to measure RNA concentration. From V the trimming removes 4 bases and from J it removes 4 bases, while the gene matches leave 3 bases of the junction unaccounted for. The CDR3 contains 14 residues, cysteine and phenylalanine counted. The kept DNA is CDR3 alone, 42 bases in frame from the first base. In the germline V gene (reference sequence), CDR1 corresponds to LNHDA and CDR2 to SQIVND.

These records were also assigned to another study, of T cells in Graves' hyperthyroidism and ophthalmopathy. Taken from the second paper: A patient counted as having stable Graves' hyperthyroidism if no progression to ophthalmopathy occurred over 18 months of follow-up. Hyperthyroidism patients were aged 18 to 65 years and newly diagnosed, with disease duration of less than 2 months. Any patient with an uncontrolled infection, another autoimmune disease, pregnancy or lactation was excluded. Diagnoses were based on clinical symptoms, serum thyroxine and TRAb, thyroid ultrasound and orbital computed tomography. The TCR CDR3 was subjected to a first round of RT-PCR using the HTBI primer set and the Qiagen OneStep RT-PCR kit. Most expanded thyroid clonotypes (frequency above 0.001) were also detected in blood, a finding suggesting that blood repertoires may reflect thyroid immune responses. In cross-validation, a model built on a 13 V-J signature told ophthalmopathy apart from stable hyperthyroidism with approximately 90% sensitivity and about 81% specificity, and in testing the same model reached 80%/75%. During validation, the model predicted progression to ophthalmopathy a median of approximately 6 months ahead of onset, with 60% to 71% sensitivity and 72% to 80% specificity. To identify distinguishing TCR V-J signatures, a discovery cohort of 90 to 100 patients was used, comprising approximately 40 with Graves' ophthalmopathy and approximately 57 with stable Graves' hyperthyroidism. Whether ophthalmopathy could be predicted prospectively was tested in an independent validation cohort made up of fewer than 20 hyperthyroidism patients plus 17 patients who later progressed to ophthalmopathy. The 95 to 100 discovery patients were divided at random into training and test sets in a 7:3 ratio. Thyroid tissue and blood T-cell repertoires from several Graves' hyperthyroidism patients were also compared in the study. Once sampling was done, hyperthyroidism patients were given methimazole at a starting dose of 30 mg daily, whereas ophthalmopathy patients were given high-dose intravenous methylprednisolone. A second multiplex PCR round built the libraries, followed by size selection and purification. Libraries were sequenced paired-end with 100 bp reads on an Illumina HiSeq2000. SOAPnuke was used to process the raw data, removing reads that contained adapters or uncalled bases, had a mean Phred below 15, or lacked an exact match to the constant primer or identifier. High-quality paired reads were merged using COPE v1.2.5, and each unique nucleotide sequence was defined as a clonotype. MiTCR v1.1 was used to align the clonotypes against IMGT TRBV, TRBD and TRBJ reference segments. Analysis was restricted to V-J combinations with a frequency above 0.0001, which covered 99% to 99.2% of repertoires. A TCS score was defined as the ratio of F50 (clonal expansion) to E x V (chaos), with BLOSUM62-based TCRdist applied between CDR3 peptides within each V-J. Welch's t-statistics and random forest reduced roughly 500 V-J features to 10 to 15, which were used in a naive Bayes classifier (R e1071). No statistical method was used to fix the sample size in advance, and group allocation was not hidden from the investigators. TCR Vbeta CDR3 sequencing of approximately 140 peripheral blood samples (under 45 ophthalmopathy, about 80 hyperthyroidism and roughly 17 progressor patients) is reported in the paper.

Specimen: peripheral blood mononuclear cells (PBMCs), collected at new diagnosis, from a patient treated with antithyroid drugs. This sequence was found in a woman aged 45-65 years with Graves disease. Donor details come from another sample of the same person, matched by shared clones. The chain couples TRBV19 to TRBJ2-7, with 11 middle bases fitting TRBD2. CDR3 reads: CASSRTSGRYEQYF. The base sequence is TGTGCCAGTAGTAGGACTAGCGGGCGTTACGAGCAGTACTTC.